This paragraph covers one TCR beta chain sequence. Its target is not known. The data stem from a study of T-cell memory formation after mild COVID-19. Whole-study context: Largely donor-specific TCR clusters were found.

The study, taken as a whole, reports: Cross-reactive memory seemingly joined, as some responding clones were found in pre-infection memory. Clones contracting day 15 to 85 were balanced CD4/CD8; later expanders leaned CD4+. Mostly located in CM and EM were contracting CD4+ clones, with contracting CD8+ clones located in EMRA.

Using its own MiXCR run on the 5' RACE reads, TCRdb lists one record per CDR3 protein. Of 70,000 to 100,000 distinct CDR3 sequences in the sample, about 14% were seen once. Trimming left V 0 bases short and J 5 bases short, with 9 bases between. The CDR3 sequence is 13 residues long. CDR1 and CDR2 (germline): SGHRS, YFSETQ. Sequences were obtained from PBMCs or a T cell subset sorted from them (not recorded which). The receptor comes from a man younger than 30 who had mild COVID-19 (a few samples of this study predate the infection). Cell type and time point are not known. V and J are TRBV5-1 and TRBJ2-7; TRBD2 is a possible D gene (6 bases). CDR3 residues: CASSLESSDEQYV. The CDR3 DNA reads as TGCGCCAGCAGCTTGGAGTCTAGCGACGAGCAGTACGTC.